This TCR beta chain was sequenced during a study of identical twins. Study conclusions and caveats: Zero-insertion analyses might be partly confounded by invariant T cells like MAIT and iNKT. Fewer insertions characterized abundant cord blood beta clonotypes, whereas memory repertoires showed none.

This clonotype was recorded once. Its antigen is still unknown. TCRdb passed the 5' RACE reads through MiXCR, listing each CDR3 protein once. The sample has 200,000 or so distinct CDR3 sequences; less than 8% are singletons. CDR1 is DFQATT and CDR2 is SNEGSKA in the germline V gene (reference sequence). V was clipped by 2 bases and J by 9 bases, with 17 bases between them. The CDR3 consists of 13 residues. The data were also submitted as part of a second study, on yellow fever vaccine responses in identical twins.

This chain uses TRBV20-1 with TRBJ2-7; no definite D call. Sequencing was carried out using memory (CD45RO+) T cells sorted from blood. The sequence derives from a woman younger than 35 in good health. Here the CDR3 reads CSARPDPNAGQYF. The CDR3 DNA sequence: TGCAGTGCTAGACCGGATCCTAACGCCGGGCAGTACTTC.